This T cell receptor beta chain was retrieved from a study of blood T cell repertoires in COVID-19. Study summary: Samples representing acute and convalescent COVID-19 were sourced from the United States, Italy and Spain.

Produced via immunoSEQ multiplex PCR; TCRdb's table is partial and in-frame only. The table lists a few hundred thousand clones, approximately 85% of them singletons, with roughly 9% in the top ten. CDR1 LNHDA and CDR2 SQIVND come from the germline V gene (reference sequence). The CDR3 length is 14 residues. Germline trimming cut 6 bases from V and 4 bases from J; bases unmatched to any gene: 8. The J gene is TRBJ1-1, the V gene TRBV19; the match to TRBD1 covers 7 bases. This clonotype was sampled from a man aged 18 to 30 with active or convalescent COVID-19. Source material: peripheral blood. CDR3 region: CASRAGQSGTEAFF. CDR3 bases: TGTGCCAGTAGGGCGGGACAGTCGGGCACTGAAGCTTTCTTT.